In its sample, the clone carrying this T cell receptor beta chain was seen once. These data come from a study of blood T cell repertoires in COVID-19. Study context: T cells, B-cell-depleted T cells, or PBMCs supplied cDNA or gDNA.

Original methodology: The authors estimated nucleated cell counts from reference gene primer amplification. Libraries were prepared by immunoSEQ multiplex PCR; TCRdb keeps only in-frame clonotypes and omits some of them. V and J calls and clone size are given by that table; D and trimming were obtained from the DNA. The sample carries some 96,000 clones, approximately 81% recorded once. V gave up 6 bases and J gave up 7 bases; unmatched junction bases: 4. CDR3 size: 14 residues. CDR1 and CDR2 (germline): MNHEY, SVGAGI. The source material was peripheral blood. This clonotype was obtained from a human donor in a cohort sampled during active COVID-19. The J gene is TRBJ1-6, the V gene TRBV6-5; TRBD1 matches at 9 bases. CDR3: CASRPGTGNSPLHF. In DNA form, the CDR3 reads TGTGCCAGCAGGCCCGGGACAGGGAATTCACCCCTCCACTTT.